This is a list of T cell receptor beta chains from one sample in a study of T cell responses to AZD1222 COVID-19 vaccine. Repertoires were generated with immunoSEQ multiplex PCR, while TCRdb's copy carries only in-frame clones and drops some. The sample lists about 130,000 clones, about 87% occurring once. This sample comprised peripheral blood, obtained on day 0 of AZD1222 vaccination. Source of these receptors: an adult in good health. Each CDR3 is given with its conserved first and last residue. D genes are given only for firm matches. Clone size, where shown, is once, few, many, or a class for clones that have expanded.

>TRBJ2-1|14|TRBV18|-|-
CASSPPTRYNEQFF
TGTGCCAGCTCACCACCTACAAGGTACAATGAGCAGTTCTTC
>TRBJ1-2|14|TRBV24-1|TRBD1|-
CATSDRTGVYGYTF
TGTGCCACCAGTGATCGGACAGGTGTCTATGGCTACACCTTC
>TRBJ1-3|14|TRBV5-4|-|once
CASSSFSSGNTIYF
TGTGCCAGCAGCTCTTTTAGCTCTGGAAACACCATATATTTT
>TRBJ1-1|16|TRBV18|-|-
CASSPPNRQANTEAFF
TGTGCCAGCTCACCACCGAATCGACAGGCGAACACTGAAGCTTTCTTT
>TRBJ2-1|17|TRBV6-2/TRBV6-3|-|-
CASSYSIGQGTYNEQFF
TGTGCCAGCAGTTACTCGATAGGGCAGGGTACCTACAATGAGCAGTTCTTC
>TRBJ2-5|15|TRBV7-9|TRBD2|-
CASSLVAGAAETQYF
TGTGCCAGCAGCTTAGTAGCGGGAGCTGCAGAGACCCAGTACTTC
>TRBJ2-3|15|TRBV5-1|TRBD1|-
CASSLGSDRADTQYF
TGCGCCAGCAGCTTGGGGTCGGACAGGGCGGATACGCAGTATTTT
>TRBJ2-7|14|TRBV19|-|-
CASSIARGGDEQYF
TGTGCCAGTAGTATTGCCAGGGGAGGTGACGAGCAGTACTTC
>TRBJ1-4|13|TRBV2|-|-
CARMNATNEKLFF
TGTGCCAGGATGAACGCAACTAATGAAAAACTGTTTTTT
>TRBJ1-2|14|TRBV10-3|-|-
CAIRDGGGNYGYTF
TGTGCCATCAGGGACGGGGGGGGCAACTATGGCTACACCTTC
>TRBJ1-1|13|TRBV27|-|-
CASSLGGGSTAFF
TGTGCCAGCAGTTTAGGGGGCGGAAGTACAGCTTTCTTT
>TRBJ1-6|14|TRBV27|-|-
CASSLSSGYSPLHF
TGTGCCAGCAGTTTATCCTCCGGCTATTCACCCCTCCACTTT
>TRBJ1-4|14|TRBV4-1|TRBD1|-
CASSPQGANEKLFF
TGCGCCAGCAGCCCACAGGGGGCAAATGAAAAACTGTTTTTT
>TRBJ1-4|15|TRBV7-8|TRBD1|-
CASSVGQGLREKLFF
TGTGCCAGCAGCGTAGGACAGGGGCTTCGGGAAAAACTGTTTTTT
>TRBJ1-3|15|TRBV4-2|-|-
CASSPAELIGNTIYF
TGTGCCAGCAGCCCTGCTGAACTGATTGGAAACACCATATATTTT
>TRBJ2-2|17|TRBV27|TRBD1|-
CASSLRDRGLGTGELFF
TGTGCCAGCAGTTTACGGGACAGGGGGCTCGGCACCGGGGAGCTGTTTTTT
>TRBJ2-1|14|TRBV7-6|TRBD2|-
CASSFLSGRNEQFF
TGTGCCAGCAGCTTCCTTAGCGGGAGGAATGAGCAGTTCTTC
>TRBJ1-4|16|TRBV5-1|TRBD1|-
CASSPGDRVGSEKLFF
TGCGCCAGCAGCCCCGGCGACAGGGTAGGGAGTGAAAAACTGTTTTTT
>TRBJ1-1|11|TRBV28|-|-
CASSLGSEAFF
TGTGCCAGCAGTTTAGGATCCGAAGCTTTCTTT
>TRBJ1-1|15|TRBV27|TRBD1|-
CASGDRGLFGTEAFF
TGTGCCAGCGGCGACAGGGGGCTATTTGGCACTGAAGCTTTCTTT
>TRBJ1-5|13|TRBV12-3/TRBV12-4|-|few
CASSFGGGQPQHF
TGTGCCAGCAGTTTTGGGGGCGGTCAGCCCCAGCATTTT
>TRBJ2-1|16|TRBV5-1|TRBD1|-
CASSSLRDRSYNEQFF
TGCGCCAGCAGTTCTCTCCGGGACAGATCCTACAATGAGCAGTTCTTC
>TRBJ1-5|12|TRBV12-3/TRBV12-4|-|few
CASREAFQPQHF
TGTGCCAGCAGGGAGGCGTTCCAGCCCCAGCATTTT
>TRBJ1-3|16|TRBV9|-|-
CASSGKRVPAGNTIYF
TGTGCCAGCAGCGGGAAACGTGTCCCCGCTGGAAACACCATATATTTT
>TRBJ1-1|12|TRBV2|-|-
CASKEVNTEAFF
TGTGCCAGCAAAGAGGTGAACACTGAAGCTTTCTTT
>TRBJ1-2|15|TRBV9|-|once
CASSPSLGQAYGYTF
TGTGCCAGCAGCCCATCCCTCGGGCAGGCGTATGGCTACACCTTC
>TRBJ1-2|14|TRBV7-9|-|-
CASSPMRTNYGYTF
TGTGCCAGCAGCCCGATGAGAACTAACTATGGCTACACCTTC
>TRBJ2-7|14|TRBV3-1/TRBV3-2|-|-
CASSGDGSSYEQYF
TGTGCCAGCAGCGGGGACGGTAGCTCCTACGAGCAGTACTTC
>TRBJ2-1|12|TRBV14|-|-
CASSHTRVPQFF
TGTGCCAGCAGCCATACTAGGGTTCCGCAGTTCTTC
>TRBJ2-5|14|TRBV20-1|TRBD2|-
CSASRSSGGETQYF
TGCAGTGCTAGTAGGAGTAGCGGGGGGGAGACCCAGTACTTC
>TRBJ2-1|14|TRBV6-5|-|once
CASSTGTHSNEQFF
TGTGCCAGCAGTACGGGGACTCATTCGAATGAGCAGTTCTTC
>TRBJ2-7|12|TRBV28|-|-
CASKGAPYEQYF
TGTGCCAGCAAAGGGGCCCCCTACGAGCAGTACTTC
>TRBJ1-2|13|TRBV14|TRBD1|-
CASSRAGQYGYTF
TGTGCCAGCAGCCGAGCGGGACAGTATGGCTACACCTTC
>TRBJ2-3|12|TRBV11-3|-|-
CASSLAGDTQYF
TGTGCCAGCAGCTTAGCCGGAGATACGCAGTATTTT
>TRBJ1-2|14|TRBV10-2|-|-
CATQDSKNGYGYTF
TGCGCCACCCAGGACTCTAAAAACGGGTATGGCTACACCTTC
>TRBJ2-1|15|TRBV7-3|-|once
CASSPGGRSYNEQFF
TGTGCCAGCAGCCCCGGGGGTCGCTCCTACAATGAGCAGTTCTTC
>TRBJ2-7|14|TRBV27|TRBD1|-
CASSRQGADYEQYF
TGTGCCAGCAGTCGACAGGGGGCAGATTACGAGCAGTACTTC
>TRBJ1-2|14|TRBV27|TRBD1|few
CASSSKRTGGGYTF
TGTGCCAGCAGTTCCAAACGGACAGGGGGTGGCTACACCTTC
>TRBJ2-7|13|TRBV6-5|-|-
CASNLSQGGEQYF
TGTGCCAGCAACCTAAGCCAGGGAGGCGAGCAGTACTTC
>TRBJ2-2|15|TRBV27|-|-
CASSLVSSPTGELFF
TGTGCCAGCAGTTTAGTGTCTAGCCCCACCGGGGAGCTGTTTTTT
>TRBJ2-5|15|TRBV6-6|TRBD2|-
CASSSGGSYQETQYF
TGTGCCAGCAGCTCGGGAGGATCGTACCAAGAGACCCAGTACTTC
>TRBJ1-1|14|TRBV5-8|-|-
CASSLAWGNTEAFF
TGTGCCAGCAGCTTGGCCTGGGGGAATACTGAAGCTTTCTTT
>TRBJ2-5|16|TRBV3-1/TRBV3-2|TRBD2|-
CASSQGTSGKRETQYF
TGTGCCAGCAGCCAAGGGACTAGCGGGAAACGAGAGACCCAGTACTTC
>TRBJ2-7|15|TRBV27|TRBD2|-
CASSYTSGGSYEQYF
TGTGCCAGCTCCTATACTAGCGGGGGCTCCTACGAGCAGTACTTC
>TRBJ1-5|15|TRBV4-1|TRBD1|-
CASSQVDRDVQPQHF
TGCGCCAGCAGCCAAGTCGACAGGGATGTTCAGCCCCAGCATTTT
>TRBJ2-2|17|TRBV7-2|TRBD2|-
CASSFTGHPGGTGELFF
TGTGCCAGCAGCTTCACAGGCCATCCGGGGGGAACCGGGGAGCTGTTTTTT
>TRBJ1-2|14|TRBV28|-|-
CASSLPARNYGYTF
TGTGCCAGCAGTTTACCGGCAAGGAACTATGGCTACACCTTC
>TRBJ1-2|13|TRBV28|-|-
CASSLGGAGGYTF
TGTGCCAGCAGTTTGGGGGGCGCTGGGGGCTACACCTTC
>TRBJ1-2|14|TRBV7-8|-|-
CASSPGFRAYGYTF
TGTGCCAGCAGCCCTGGGTTTAGGGCCTATGGCTACACCTTC
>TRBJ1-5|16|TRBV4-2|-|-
CASSQDQGLGNQPQHF
TGTGCCAGCAGCCAAGACCAGGGTCTGGGTAATCAGCCCCAGCATTTT
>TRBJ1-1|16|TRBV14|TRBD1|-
CASSPQGQGRGTEAFF
TGTGCCAGCAGCCCACAGGGACAGGGGCGGGGCACTGAAGCTTTCTTT
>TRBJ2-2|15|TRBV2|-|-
CASTSGDRGGGELFF
TGTGCCAGCACCTCGGGAGACAGGGGAGGGGGGGAGCTGTTTTTT
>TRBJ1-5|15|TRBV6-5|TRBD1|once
CASSNDRGLNQPQHF
TGTGCCAGCAGTAACGACAGGGGGCTTAATCAGCCCCAGCATTTT
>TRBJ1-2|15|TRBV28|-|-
CASSSGPPRSYGYTF
TGTGCCAGCAGTTCAGGGCCACCACGGAGCTATGGCTACACCTTC
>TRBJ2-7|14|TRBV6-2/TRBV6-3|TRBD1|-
CASSRTGGPYEQYF
TGTGCCAGCAGTCGGACAGGGGGCCCCTACGAGCAGTACTTC
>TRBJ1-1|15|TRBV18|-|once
CASSPERVMNTEAFF
TGTGCCAGCTCACCCGAGCGGGTTATGAACACTGAAGCTTTCTTT
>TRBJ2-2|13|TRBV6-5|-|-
CASSYSFTGELFF
TGTGCCAGCAGTTACTCGTTTACCGGGGAGCTGTTTTTT